A selection of T cell receptor beta chains follows, all from one sample in a study of T cell changes during pregnancy in multiple sclerosis. TCRdb's table, derived via immunoSEQ multiplex PCR, lists solely in-frame clones and lacks some. The table includes approximately 71,000 clones, 85% to 95% detected once. The material was peripheral blood, obtained in the third trimester of pregnancy. These receptors all stem from a female donor with multiple sclerosis, enrolled in a pregnancy study. The CDR3 runs from the conserved cysteine through the conserved F or W. D genes are given only for firm matches. Rows give clone size only sometimes, using once, few, many, or a class for an expanded clone.

V gene	J gene	CDR3 length	clone size	D gene	CDR3 DNA	CDR3 protein
TRBV5-6	TRBJ2-1	16	.	TRBD1	TGTGCCAGCAGTCTCGATGGGGGGACAGGGTACAATGAGCAGTTCTTC	CASSLDGGTGYNEQFF
TRBV19	TRBJ2-1	16	.	TRBD2	TGTGCCAGTAGTTCGTGGACTAGCGGGAGTAGCAATGAGCAGTTCTTC	CASSSWTSGSSNEQFF
TRBV18	TRBJ2-7	15	.	.	TGTGCCAGCTCACCAGTGGAGGGTACCACCTACGAGCAGTACTTC	CASSPVEGTTYEQYF
TRBV18	TRBJ2-7	13	.	.	TGTGCCAGCTCACCCCCCCCGGGCTACGAGCAGTACTTC	CASSPPPGYEQYF
TRBV12-5	TRBJ2-3	20	.	TRBD2	TGTGCTAGTGGTTTACCCAAAGGGACTAGCGGTGAAATGGACACAGATACGCAGTATTTT	CASGLPKGTSGEMDTDTQYF
TRBV5-1	TRBJ2-2	13	.	.	TGCGCCAGCAGCCCGACTGGGACCGGGGAGCTGTTTTTT	CASSPTGTGELFF
TRBV6-1	TRBJ2-5	12	.	.	TGTGCCAGCAACCGGGAGACGGAGACCCAGTACTTC	CASNRETETQYF
TRBV10-1	TRBJ1-1	14	.	TRBD1	TGCGCCAGCAGTGACCAGGGGGTAGGCACTGAAGCTTTCTTT	CASSDQGVGTEAFF
TRBV13	TRBJ1-2	15	.	.	TGTGCCAGCAGCTTAGAGGACACCTCGTTGGGAGGCTACACCTTC	CASSLEDTSLGGYTF
TRBV21-1	TRBJ1-4	16	.	.	TGTGCCAGCAGCAAGAAGAAAAGGGGGGGTAGGGAAAAACTGTTTTTT	CASSKKKRGGREKLFF
TRBV5-1	TRBJ1-2	15	.	.	TGCGCCAGCAGCCCCGCTACAGGGAAGGCCAGTGGCTACACCTTC	CASSPATGKASGYTF
TRBV13	TRBJ2-7	14	.	.	TGTGCCAGCAGCTCAACGGGATCAACCTACGAGCAGTACTTC	CASSSTGSTYEQYF
TRBV10-3	TRBJ2-7	17	.	.	TGTGCCATCAGTGAGGCTTTGAGGACAGCGAGCTCCTACGAGCAGTACTTC	CAISEALRTASSYEQYF
TRBV18	TRBJ2-7	14	.	TRBD2	TGTGCCAGCTCACCTAGCGGGAGTCGGTACGAGCAGTACTTC	CASSPSGSRYEQYF
TRBV27	TRBJ1-1	16	.	TRBD1	TGTGCCAGCAGCCCCGGGACAGGATGGTTGGACACTGAAGCTTTCTTT	CASSPGTGWLDTEAFF
TRBV11-3	TRBJ1-1	15	.	.	TGTGCCAGCAGCTCGTCAGGGGCGATGAACACTGAAGCTTTCTTT	CASSSSGAMNTEAFF
TRBV5-5	TRBJ1-2	13	.	TRBD1	TGTGCCAGCAGCTGGACAGGGATCGAAGGCTACACCTTC	CASSWTGIEGYTF
TRBV7-2	TRBJ2-2	13	once	.	TGTGCCAGCAGCTTACCGACTCTCAGGGAGCTGTTTTTT	CASSLPTLRELFF
TRBV14	TRBJ2-7	15	.	TRBD2	TGTGCCAGCAGCCAAGATAATAGCGGGGCCTACGAGCAGTACTTC	CASSQDNSGAYEQYF
TRBV6-1	TRBJ2-5	14	.	TRBD2	TGTGCCAGCAGTGATTTAGCGGGCCAAGAGACCCAGTACTTC	CASSDLAGQETQYF
TRBV5-1	TRBJ2-1	15	.	TRBD2	TGCGCCAGCAGCCCCGGGACTAGCGGGTCCCATGAGCAGTTCTTC	CASSPGTSGSHEQFF
TRBV7-9	TRBJ1-4	15	.	.	TGTGCCAGCAGCACGACAGAGTTTCTTAATGAAAAACTGTTTTTT	CASSTTEFLNEKLFF
TRBV11-2	TRBJ2-2	17	.	.	TGTGCCAGCAGCCAGAGGAGGCAGCCCCCCAAGACCGGGGAGCTGTTTTTT	CASSQRRQPPKTGELFF
TRBV6-5	TRBJ1-1	16	once	TRBD1	TGTGCCAGCAGTTACCCGACAGGGGGGGCTGGGGCTGAAGCTTTCTTT	CASSYPTGGAGAEAFF
TRBV5-4	TRBJ2-1	16	.	TRBD2	TGTGCCAGCAGCACTACTAGCGGGAGCTTCCACAATGAGCAGTTCTTC	CASSTTSGSFHNEQFF
TRBV18	TRBJ1-2	15	.	TRBD1	TGTGCCAGCTCACTCGAACAGGGGCGAGACTATGGCTACACCTTC	CASSLEQGRDYGYTF
TRBV5-5	TRBJ2-7	13	.	.	TGTGCCAGCAGCCGGGACAATCTCCACGAGCAGTACTTC	CASSRDNLHEQYF
TRBV4-1	TRBJ1-2	15	.	TRBD1	TGCGCCAGCAGCCAACCTAGGACAGGGAACTATGGCTACACCTTC	CASSQPRTGNYGYTF
TRBV30	TRBJ1-1	15	few	TRBD1	TGTGCCGGGTGGGACAGGGGAGTTAGGAACACTGAAGCTTTCTTT	CAGWDRGVRNTEAFF
TRBV6-5	TRBJ2-3	15	.	.	TGTGCCAGCAGTTATTCTTCAGGGAAATCAGATACGCAGTATTTT	CASSYSSGKSDTQYF
TRBV6-5	TRBJ1-2	16	once	.	TGTGCCAGCAGTTCGGGAGGTGGGGAAGCTAACTATGGCTACACCTTC	CASSSGGGEANYGYTF
TRBV5-1	TRBJ2-1	16	.	TRBD2	TGCGCCAGCAGCTCCTCACTAGCGGGAGAGGTGTCGGAGCAGTTCTTC	CASSSSLAGEVSEQFF
TRBV9	TRBJ2-1	15	.	.	TGTGCCAGCAGCGTAGTAGGGGGACCTTACAATGAGCAGTTCTTC	CASSVVGGPYNEQFF
TRBV2	TRBJ1-4	14	.	TRBD1	TGTGCCAGCAGGGGACAGGGTTGGAGTGAAAAACTGTTTTTT	CASRGQGWSEKLFF
TRBV7-2	TRBJ1-4	13	.	.	TGTGCCAGCAGCCCCCCGACAGCTGAAAAACTGTTTTTT	CASSPPTAEKLFF
TRBV14	TRBJ2-2	15	.	TRBD2	TGTGCCAGCAGCCAAGGCAGTCGGGGGGCCGGGGAGCTGTTTTTT	CASSQGSRGAGELFF
TRBV19	TRBJ2-7	14	once	TRBD2	TGTGCCAGTAGTTCGACTAGCGGGAGTTACGAGCAGTACTTC	CASSSTSGSYEQYF
TRBV2	TRBJ2-7	14	.	TRBD1	TGTGCCAATGATTTTGGACAGGCCCAGTACGAGCAGTACTTC	CANDFGQAQYEQYF
TRBV11-2	TRBJ2-1	15	.	TRBD2	TGTGCCAGCAGCACCGTAGCGGGAGGGCCCCATGAGCAGTTCTTC	CASSTVAGGPHEQFF
TRBV5-1	TRBJ2-3	17	.	TRBD1	TGCGCCAGCAGCTTGATACCCCGGGACAGGGGCCCAGATACGCAGTATTTT	CASSLIPRDRGPDTQYF
TRBV6-5	TRBJ2-2	15	.	.	TGTGCCAGCAGCGCGACAGGAGAGAACACCGGGGAGCTGTTTTTT	CASSATGENTGELFF
TRBV25-1	TRBJ2-2	15	.	.	TGTGCCACCATGGGGGGGCCCGCGAACACCGGGGAGCTGTTTTTT	CATMGGPANTGELFF
TRBV11-3	TRBJ2-1	12	.	.	TGTGCCAGCAGCTTATTTGGGCGTGAGCAGTTCTTC	CASSLFGREQFF
TRBV10-3	TRBJ1-2	15	.	.	TGTGCCATTATGAACAGAGACCCTTTTAACTATGGCTACACCTTC	CAIMNRDPFNYGYTF
TRBV18	TRBJ2-1	13	.	.	TGTGCCAGCTCACCTGACAGGTACAATGAGCAGTTCTTC	CASSPDRYNEQFF
TRBV5-5	TRBJ1-1	15	.	TRBD1	TGTGCCAGCAGCTTGGAGGGACAGTTGAACACTGAAGCTTTCTTT	CASSLEGQLNTEAFF
TRBV23-1	TRBJ2-6	22	.	TRBD1	TGCGCCAGCAGTCAACCTCTTCCTTCAGACAGGGTAGCCCTCTCTGGGGCCAACGTCCTGACTTTC	CASSQPLPSDRVALSGANVLTF
TRBV10-2	TRBJ2-1	15	.	TRBD2	TGCGCCAGCAGTGATGAGACTAGCGGGTACAATGAGCAGTTCTTC	CASSDETSGYNEQFF
TRBV18	TRBJ2-7	14	.	.	TGTGCCAGCTCACCCCCAGTCCCTACGGGCGAGCAGTACTTC	CASSPPVPTGEQYF
TRBV27	TRBJ2-7	12	.	.	TGTGCCAGCAGTTCCACAGGGTGGGGCCAGTACTTC	CASSSTGWGQYF
TRBV2	TRBJ1-1	10	.	.	TGTGCCAGCAGCTACACTGAAGCTTTCTTT	CASSYTEAFF
TRBV5-1	TRBJ2-5	16	.	.	TGCGCCAGCACAAGTTTTGGGGCAGCACCTCAAGAGACCCAGTACTTC	CASTSFGAAPQETQYF
TRBV5-4	TRBJ2-5	17	.	TRBD2	TGTGCCAGCAGCTTGGCCGGGGGAGCGGGAGCCCCAGAGACCCAGTACTTC	CASSLAGGAGAPETQYF
TRBV11-3	TRBJ2-2	18	few	TRBD1	TGTGCCAGCAGCTTAGACGCTATGGGACAGGGAGGGTCCGGGGAGCTGTTTTTT	CASSLDAMGQGGSGELFF
TRBV9	TRBJ2-1	17	.	TRBD2	TGTGCCAGCAGCTCCAGGACTAGCGGGATTGTGAGGAATGAGCAGTTCTTC	CASSSRTSGIVRNEQFF
TRBV19	TRBJ2-1	14	.	.	TGTGCCAGTAGTCGAGTAGCGGCCTACAATGAGCAGTTCTTC	CASSRVAAYNEQFF
TRBV6-1	TRBJ1-6	13	.	.	TGTGCCAGCAGTGACAGGGATAATTCACCCCTCCACTTT	CASSDRDNSPLHF
TRBV6-1	TRBJ1-2	13	.	.	TGTGCCAGCAGTGAAGTCGCAACTTATGGCTACACCTTC	CASSEVATYGYTF
TRBV5-1	TRBJ1-2	15	.	TRBD1	TGCGCCAGCAGCGAAGGGACAGGGGGCTCGCGGGGCTACACCTTC	CASSEGTGGSRGYTF
TRBV18	TRBJ2-3	15	.	TRBD2	TGTGCCAGCTCTCCCGGGACTAGCGGTACAGATACGCAGTATTTT	CASSPGTSGTDTQYF